Below are 27 T cell receptor beta chains sequenced from a single sample in a study of T cell responses to AZD1222 COVID-19 vaccine. The data were produced by immunoSEQ multiplex PCR, yet TCRdb's version contains in-frame clones alone and is incomplete. The sample yields approximately 19,000 clones, roughly 80% seen once. The sequenced sample was peripheral blood, obtained 28 days after the second AZD1222 dose. The receptors here all came from an adult who received the AZD1222 COVID-19 vaccine.

The chain joins TRBV5-1 to TRBJ1-1; TRBD1 is a possible D gene (6 bases). CDR1 and CDR2 from the germline V gene are SGHRS and YFSETQ. V was cut by 4 bases and J by 7 bases, with 14 bases left in between. This CDR3 region has 13 residues. The CDR3 here is CASSVQGQGEAFF. Written as DNA, the CDR3 is TGCGCCAGCAGCGTTCAGGGACAAGGTGAAGCTTTCTTT.

For the CDR3, the DNA is TGTGCCAGCAGTCGCTTACAGGGGGCGGTCCGGGGCTACACCTTC. It specifies CASSRLQGAVRGYTF. The chain uses TRBV7-2 and TRBJ1-2; 9 bases match TRBD1. In germline, CDR1 is SGHTA, CDR2 FQGNSA. V shed 6 bases and J 8 bases; nucleotides not matched to a gene: 13. The length of the CDR3 is 15 residues. The whole variable domain, filled in from reference TRBV7-2 and TRBJ1-2, reads GAGVSQSPSNKVTEKGKDVELRCDPISGHTALYWYRQSLGQGLEFLIYFQGNSAPDKSGLPSDRFSAERTGGSVSTLTIQRTQQEDSAVYLCASSRLQGAVRGYTFGSGTRLTVV.

The chain uses TRBV5-1 and TRBJ1-6; D may be TRBD1 (5 bases). CDR3 length: 16 amino acids. Trimming shortened V by 0 bases and J by 4 bases, and 11 bases separated the two germline ends. Germline CDR1 SGHRS, CDR2 YFSETQ. CDR3 amino acids: CASSLDPRQYNSPLHF. CDR3 nucleotide sequence: TGCGCCAGCAGCTTGGATCCTCGACAGTATAATTCACCCCTCCACTTT.

This clone was seen only a few times. This chain uses TRBV10-3 with TRBJ1-5; 7 bases agree with TRBD1. Germline CDR1 and CDR2: ENHRY and SYGVKD. The trim removed 0 bases at V and 0 bases at J, leaving 11 bases unmatched. This CDR3 is 19 amino acids long. CDR3 sequence (DNA): TGTGCCATCAGTGAGTCGAAATGGCCAGGGGGGTATAGCAATCAGCCCCAGCATTTT. Translating gives CAISESKWPGGYSNQPQHF.

The chain is built from TRBV18 and TRBJ1-5; a weak D match, TRBD1 (6 bases). V lost 0 bases and J lost 0, with 12 bases in between. Per the germline V gene, CDR1 is KGHSH and CDR2 is LQKENI. The CDR3 covers 17 residues. The DNA for the CDR3 is TGTGCCAGCTCACCACCGTCTCAGGGGAATAGCAATCAGCCCCAGCATTTT. It yields the protein CASSPPSQGNSNQPQHF.

The V gene is TRBV25-1, the J gene TRBJ1-4; unclear D gene. The CDR3 is 13 amino acids. Per germline, CDR1 MGHDK and CDR2 SYGVNS. V lost 10 bases to trimming and J lost 7 bases, with 16 bases between them. DNA of the CDR3: TGTGCCACCTCAGCCGCGATAGTTGAAAAACTGTTTTTT. Translating gives CATSAAIVEKLFF. Based on the CDR3 plus reference TRBV25-1 and TRBJ1-4, the full variable domain is EADIYQTPRYLVIGTGKKITLECSQTMGHDKMYWYQQDPGMELHLIHYSYGVNSTEKGDLSSESTVSRIRTEHFPLTLESARPSHTSQYLCATSAAIVEKLFFGSGTQLSVL.

The table lists this clone with a count of one. The chain links TRBV7-9 to TRBJ2-2; no clear D. Germline loops: CDR1 SEHNR, CDR2 FQNEAQ (reference sequence). Between the trimmed V and J ends, which lost 1 base and 6 bases, there was a span of 12 bases. This CDR3 is 15 amino acids long. This CDR3 reads CASSLVGVFAGELFF. The CDR3 DNA reads as TGTGCCAGCAGCTTAGTTGGGGTCTTTGCCGGGGAGCTGTTTTTT. The complete variable domain, with remaining parts taken from reference TRBV7-9 and TRBJ2-2, reads DTGVSQNPRHKITKRGQNVTFRCDPISEHNRLYWYRQTLGQGPEFLTYFQNEAQLEKSRLLSDRFSAERPKGSFSTLEIQRTEQGDSAMYLCASSLVGVFAGELFFGEGSRLTVL.

The rearrangement links TRBV7-2 to TRBJ2-3, with D uncertain. Trimming shortened V by 5 bases and J by 3 bases, and 15 bases separated the two germline ends. This CDR3 has 15 amino acids. Germline V gives CDR1 SGHTA, CDR2 FQGNSA. The CDR3 DNA sequence: TGTGCCAGCAGCCCCGACTCCCTTGGGACAGATACGCAGTATTTT. Translating it yields CASSPDSLGTDTQYF. Based on the CDR3 plus reference TRBV7-2 and TRBJ2-3, the full variable domain is GAGVSQSPSNKVTEKGKDVELRCDPISGHTALYWYRQSLGQGLEFLIYFQGNSAPDKSGLPSDRFSAERTGGSVSTLTIQRTQQEDSAVYLCASSPDSLGTDTQYFGPGTRLTVL.

V is TRBV3-1 (or the pseudogene TRBV3-2) and J is TRBJ2-7; 7 bases are shared with TRBD2. This CDR3 region has 12 residues. Germline values: CDR1 LGHDT, CDR2 YNNKEL (reference sequence). V was pared by 4 bases and J by 5 bases, with 2 bases of the junction left unmatched. The CDR3 sequence: CASSPGTNEQYF. The CDR3 DNA follows: TGTGCCAGCAGCCCCGGGACTAACGAGCAGTACTTC.

The genes are TRBV29-1 and TRBJ2-1; 12 nucleotides align to TRBD2. The germline CDR1 and CDR2 sequences are SQVTM and ANQGSEA. The length of the CDR3 is 15 residues. V dropped 0 bases and J dropped 12; count of bases not matched to a gene: 9. The DNA for the CDR3 is TGCAGCGTTGAAGATCTGGCTAGCGGGGGGGCAAGGCAGTTCTTC. Amino acids: CSVEDLASGGARQFF.

The chain is built from TRBV5-1 and TRBJ1-2; 10 bases align to TRBD1. The junction had 3 bases not matched to a gene; V was cut back by 0 bases and J by 4 bases. There are 15 residues in the CDR3. The germline CDR1 and CDR2 sequences are SGHRS and YFSETQ. CDR3 DNA sequence: TGCGCCAGCAGCTTGGGACAGGGGGCAATCTATGGCTACACCTTC. Translation gives CASSLGQGAIYGYTF.

The chain recombines TRBV6-2 or TRBV6-3 with TRBJ1-2, with unresolved D. The CDR3 totals 14 residues. V lost 2 bases, J lost 3 bases, and 10 bases lay in between. Looked up from germline, CDR1 is MNHEY and CDR2 is SVGEGT. Written as DNA, the CDR3 is TGTGCCAGCAGTTACGAACCCGATTACTATGGCTACACCTTC. Translated: CASSYEPDYYGYTF.

This clone was recorded once. This chain joins TRBV7-9 and TRBJ2-2, with D possibly matching TRBD2 (6 bases). V was pared by 2 bases and J by 7 bases, with 8 bases between. The CDR3 is 13 residues long. CDR1 and CDR2 (germline): SEHNR, FQNEAQ (reference sequence). The CDR3 DNA follows: TGTGCCAGCAGCTTACGGGGGATCGGGGAGCTGTTTTTT. Amino acid sequence: CASSLRGIGELFF.

V is TRBV18 and J is TRBJ2-7, with D uncertain. There are 13 residues in the CDR3. Germline values: CDR1 KGHSH, CDR2 LQKENI. V lost 6 bases and J lost 3, with 12 bases in between. CDR3 in amino acids: CASSPGNFYEQYF. The CDR3 region has the DNA TGTGCCAGCTCCCCCGGCAACTTCTACGAGCAGTACTTC.

The V call is TRBV7-9, the J call TRBJ1-2, with 7 positions matching TRBD1. The CDR3 sequence is 13 residues long. Per the germline V gene, CDR1 is SEHNR and CDR2 is FQNEAQ (reference sequence). After removal of 7 bases from V and 5 bases from J, the junction contained 7 bases not matched to a gene. The CDR3 reads CASTFGTAYGYTF. CDR3 DNA: TGTGCCAGCACCTTCGGGACAGCTTATGGCTACACCTTC.

The rearrangement uses TRBV10-2 and TRBJ2-3; D gene ambiguous. Germline CDR1 WSHSY, CDR2 SAAADI. With 6 bases removed from V and 9 bases from J, the gap between germline ends came to 19 bases. There are 14 residues in the CDR3. CDR3 protein: CASRLAERGTTQYF. The CDR3 bases are TGCGCCAGCAGACTCGCAGAGCGAGGTACCACGCAGTATTTT.

The gene calls are TRBV25-1 and TRBJ2-3; 9 bases fit TRBD2. From germline, CDR1 is MGHDK and CDR2 SYGVNS. CDR3 size: 17 residues. Trimming took 3 bases from V and 1 from J; bases not matched to a gene: 8. For the CDR3, the DNA is TGTGCCAGCAGTGACCCGGGACTAGCCACGGGCACAGATACGCAGTATTTT. Residues: CASSDPGLATGTDTQYF.

The V gene is TRBV5-6, the J gene TRBJ2-5; 9 nucleotides align to TRBD2. V lost 5 bases to trimming and J lost 9 bases; unmatched junction nucleotides: 14. The CDR3 covers 15 residues. Germline CDR1 reads SGHDT; CDR2 reads YYEEEE. The CDR3, as DNA: TGTGCCAGCAGTAGCCCGGGACTAGCCAGGCGCTCCCAGTACTTC. It encodes CASSSPGLARRSQYF. Supplemented by reference TRBV5-6 and TRBJ2-5, the full variable domain reads DAGVTQSPTHLIKTRGQQVTLRCSPKSGHDTVSWYQQALGQGPQFIFQYYEEEERQRGNFPDRFSGHQFPNYSSELNVNALLLGDSALYLCASSSPGLARRSQYFGPGTRLLVL.

This clone is medium-sized in the sample. The V and J genes are TRBV20-1 and TRBJ1-2; no definite D call. The CDR3 has 14 residues. Trimming took off 3 bases at V and 4 bases at J, with 15 bases between the two ends. The germline gives CDR1 DFQATT, CDR2 SNEGSKA (reference sequence). CDR3 sequence: CSASILGTGYGYTF. CDR3 nucleotide sequence: TGCAGTGCTAGTATATTGGGAACGGGCTATGGCTACACCTTC.

The chain links TRBV19 to TRBJ1-2; tentative D call: TRBD1 (5 bases). The CDR3 runs to 14 residues. Trimming pared 5 bases from V and 7 bases from J, leaving 17 bases between. Germline loops: CDR1 LNHDA, CDR2 SQIVND (reference sequence). The CDR3 bases are TGTGCCAGTAGTCTCCGTGGCAGGGAAGGTGGCTACACCTTC. Translating gives CASSLRGREGGYTF. The entire variable domain, with the rest obtained from reference TRBV19 and TRBJ1-2, is as follows: DGGITQSPKYLFRKEGQNVTLSCEQNLNHDAMYWYRQDPGQGLRLIYYSQIVNDFQKGDIAEGYSVSREKKESFPLTVTSAQKNPTAFYLCASSLRGREGGYTFGSGTRLTVV.

The V and J genes are TRBV18 and TRBJ1-5, with 7 bases matching TRBD1. V shed 4 bases and J 4 bases; nucleotides not matched to a gene: 7. The CDR3 totals 15 residues. Germline V lookup: CDR1 KGHSH, CDR2 LQKENI. In DNA, the CDR3 is TGTGCCAGCTCACAAGGGACAGCGGGGAATCAGCCCCAGCATTTT. Protein product: CASSQGTAGNQPQHF.

V is TRBV4-1 and J is TRBJ1-5; 12 bases line up with TRBD1. The trim removed 4 bases at V and 2 bases at J, leaving 12 bases unmatched. Germline V lookup: CDR1 MGHRA, CDR2 YSYEKL. CDR3 length equals 19 residues. CDR3 in amino acids: CASSPNRWDRGRGNQPQHF. The CDR3 DNA reads TGCGCCAGCAGCCCGAACCGCTGGGACAGGGGGCGAGGCAATCAGCCCCAGCATTTT.

This chain links TRBV7-2 with TRBJ2-5; D gene uncertain. The CDR3 contains 15 residues. Per the germline V gene, CDR1 is SGHTA and CDR2 is FQGNSA. The germline V and J ends were trimmed by 5 bases and 4 bases, with 17 bases remaining between them. This CDR3 reads CASSPGRTAPETQYF. The CDR3 DNA is TGTGCCAGCAGCCCAGGAAGGACCGCGCCAGAGACCCAGTACTTC. Using reference TRBV7-2 and TRBJ2-5 for the parts outside the CDR3, the full variable domain is GAGVSQSPSNKVTEKGKDVELRCDPISGHTALYWYRQSLGQGLEFLIYFQGNSAPDKSGLPSDRFSAERTGGSVSTLTIQRTQQEDSAVYLCASSPGRTAPETQYFGPGTRLLVL.

The chain employs TRBV11-2 and TRBJ1-4, with 8 bases matching TRBD1. After removal of 2 bases from V and 6 bases from J, the junction contained 14 bases not matched to a gene. The CDR3 length is 18 residues. CDR1 is SGHAT and CDR2 is FQNNGV in the germline V gene. The CDR3, as DNA: TGTGCCAGCAGCTTAAGAGAGGGCGGCAGGGGGCGCGATGAAAAACTGTTTTTT. Protein sequence: CASSLREGGRGRDEKLFF.

This clone was seen a few times. The chain couples TRBV5-1 to TRBJ1-6, with D unclear. The germline V gene encodes CDR1 SGHRS and CDR2 YFSETQ. The CDR3 is made up of 15 amino acids. Trimming took off 4 bases at V and 10 bases at J, with 18 bases between the two ends. CDR3 nucleotide sequence: TGCGCCAGCAGCGAAGGACCGAGTTTTGGCTCACCCCTCCACTTT. It translates to CASSEGPSFGSPLHF.

The chain has TRBV5-6 and TRBJ1-2; no reliable D call. Germline-derived CDR1 and CDR2 are SGHDT and YYEEEE. V lost 3 bases, J lost 8 bases, and 11 bases lay in between. This CDR3 spans 12 amino acids. In DNA form, the CDR3 reads TGTGCCAGCAGCTCGCCTTCCAGGGGCTACACCTTC. It yields the protein CASSSPSRGYTF. The variable domain in full, with the rest retrieved from reference TRBV5-6 and TRBJ1-2, is DAGVTQSPTHLIKTRGQQVTLRCSPKSGHDTVSWYQQALGQGPQFIFQYYEEEERQRGNFPDRFSGHQFPNYSSELNVNALLLGDSALYLCASSSPSRGYTFGSGTRLTVV.

Comments on this clone: At one boundary the junction diverges from the germline segment, which might be a read error. The CDR3 sequence is CASSLAGQGNAGELFF. Written as DNA, the CDR3 is TGCGCCAGCAGCCTAGCGGGACAGGGGAACGCCGGGGAGCTGTTTTTT. The chain recombines TRBV5-1 with TRBJ2-2, with TRBD1 as a possible D gene (10 bases). The CDR3 is 16 amino acids. Germline values: CDR1 SGHRS, CDR2 YFSETQ.